This T cell receptor beta chain is drawn from a study of blood T cell repertoires in COVID-19. Study at large: Acute-phase and convalescent COVID-19 samples originated in the United States, Italy and Spain. T cells, B-cell-depleted T cells, or PBMCs provided the cDNA or gDNA that served as material.

This clone was counted a single time. CDR3 length: 15 residues. Germline lookup yields CDR1 SGDLS and CDR2 YYNGEE. V was pared by 4 bases and J by 0 bases, with 10 bases between. Patients at the Seattle site were enrolled during active infection and followed longitudinally. The protocol was immunoSEQ multiplex PCR, while the TCRdb copy is restricted to in-frame clones and leaves out a portion. The data hold 450,000 or so clones, with about 91% observed a single time. This clonotype originated in a woman in her thirties or forties with COVID-19, enrolled during active disease. The sequenced sample consisted of peripheral blood. The rearrangement joins TRBV9 to TRBJ2-2; TRBD1 is a possible D gene (6 bases). CDR3 amino acids: CASSPGTPNTGELFF. CDR3 sequence (DNA): TGTGCCAGCAGCCCCGGGACACCGAACACCGGGGAGCTGTTTTTT.